A selection of T cell receptor beta chains follows, all from one sample in a study of sequential checkpoint blockade in melanoma. Some clones are missing from TCRdb's copy, which holds only in-frame ones; the method was immunoSEQ multiplex PCR. This table holds fewer than 30,000 clones, nearly 85% found once. This specimen consisted of CD8+ T cells sorted from blood (inferred from file names), obtained from a patient given nivolumab and ipilimumab in sequence. The receptors derive from a human donor with melanoma. CDR3s include the opening cysteine and the closing phenylalanine or tryptophan. The D gene is left open where the match is weak. Where a row states a size, it is once, few, many or the class of an expanded clone; other rows omit it.

size: .
V: TRBV11-3
D: .
J: TRBJ2-7
length: 16
CDR3: CASSLELQKEGYEQYF
DNA: TGTGCCAGCAGCTTAGAGTTACAGAAAGAAGGCTACGAGCAGTACTTC

size: .
V: TRBV4-3
D: .
J: TRBJ2-5
length: 14
CDR3: CASSQESSEETQYF
DNA: TGCGCCAGCAGCCAAGAGTCTAGCGAAGAGACCCAGTACTTC

size: .
V: TRBV7-8
D: TRBD1
J: TRBJ2-7
length: 14
CDR3: CASSLGTGMDEQYF
DNA: TGTGCCAGCAGCTTAGGGACAGGAATGGACGAGCAGTACTTC

size: .
V: TRBV27
D: TRBD1
J: TRBJ2-3
length: 15
CDR3: CASSPRDRVTDTQYF
DNA: TGTGCCAGCAGTCCCCGGGACAGGGTCACAGATACGCAGTATTTT

size: .
V: TRBV19
D: TRBD1
J: TRBJ1-3
length: 16
CDR3: CASSRGQVYSGNTIYF
DNA: TGTGCCAGTAGTAGGGGACAGGTTTACTCTGGAAACACCATATATTTT

size: .
V: TRBV4-3
D: TRBD2
J: TRBJ2-7
length: 16
CDR3: CASSQGTSGEPYEQYF
DNA: TGCGCCAGCAGCCAAGGAACTAGCGGGGAGCCTTACGAGCAGTACTTC

size: .
V: TRBV11-2
D: .
J: TRBJ2-1
length: 17
CDR3: CASSSLASSPGWDEQFF
DNA: TGTGCCAGCAGCTCACTCGCCTCTAGCCCCGGGTGGGATGAGCAGTTCTTC

size: .
V: TRBV11-3
D: .
J: TRBJ2-1
length: 17
CDR3: CASSLDSAGQYYNEQFF
DNA: TGTGCCAGCAGCTTAGATTCTGCTGGACAGTATTACAATGAGCAGTTCTTC

size: .
V: TRBV23-1
D: .
J: TRBJ2-1
length: 14
CDR3: CASSQSRGRNEQFF
DNA: TGCGCCAGCAGTCAATCGAGAGGGAGAAATGAGCAGTTCTTC

size: .
V: TRBV4-2
D: TRBD2
J: TRBJ2-1
length: 20
CDR3: CASSQDPLTSGESSYNEQFF
DNA: TGTGCCAGCAGCCAAGATCCACTGACTAGCGGGGAGAGCTCCTACAATGAGCAGTTCTTC

size: .
V: TRBV7-6
D: .
J: TRBJ2-2
length: 17
CDR3: CASSLEVNNQGTGELFF
DNA: TGTGCCAGCAGCTTAGAGGTCAACAACCAGGGGACCGGGGAGCTGTTTTTT

size: .
V: TRBV5-5
D: .
J: TRBJ1-5
length: 16
CDR3: CASSLVAVPINQPQHF
DNA: TGTGCCAGCAGCTTGGTGGCGGTCCCCATCAATCAGCCCCAGCATTTT

size: .
V: TRBV4-3
D: TRBD2
J: TRBJ2-7
length: 13
CDR3: CASTESGTYEQYF
DNA: TGCGCCAGCACAGAGAGCGGGACTTACGAGCAGTACTTC

size: .
V: TRBV29-1
D: .
J: TRBJ1-1
length: 13
CDR3: CSVPPNGGTEAFF
DNA: TGCAGCGTCCCCCCGAATGGCGGGACTGAAGCTTTCTTT

size: .
V: TRBV4-1
D: TRBD1
J: TRBJ2-7
length: 14
CDR3: CASSQTQGSYEQYF
DNA: TGCGCCAGCAGCCAAACACAGGGGTCCTACGAGCAGTACTTC

size: .
V: TRBV27
D: TRBD1
J: TRBJ1-1
length: 13
CDR3: CASSWDSYTEAFF
DNA: TGTGCCAGCAGTTGGGACAGTTACACTGAAGCTTTCTTT

size: few
V: TRBV7-2
D: .
J: TRBJ1-1
length: 15
CDR3: CASSFLLTAGTEAFF
DNA: TGTGCCAGCAGCTTTCTACTGACCGCAGGCACTGAAGCTTTCTTT

size: once
V: TRBV9
D: TRBD1
J: TRBJ1-1
length: 18
CDR3: CASSVDVGTEGMNTEAFF
DNA: TGTGCCAGCAGCGTAGACGTCGGGACAGAAGGGATGAACACTGAAGCTTTCTTT

size: .
V: TRBV15
D: TRBD1
J: TRBJ1-6
length: 16
CDR3: CATSNFRQGADSPLHF
DNA: TGTGCCACCAGCAACTTCAGACAGGGGGCGGATTCACCCCTCCACTTT

size: .
V: TRBV7-6
D: .
J: TRBJ2-7
length: 15
CDR3: CASSLEQGLNYEQYF
DNA: TGTGCCAGCAGCTTAGAGCAGGGACTGAACTACGAGCAGTACTTC

size: .
V: TRBV11-2
D: TRBD2
J: TRBJ2-7
length: 17
CDR3: CASSLGLAGLVSYEQYF
DNA: TGTGCCAGCAGCTTAGGACTAGCGGGCTTAGTCTCCTACGAGCAGTACTTC

size: .
V: TRBV7-8
D: .
J: TRBJ2-7
length: 15
CDR3: CASSIGGGLTYEQYF
DNA: TGTGCCAGCAGCATCGGAGGGGGCCTCACCTACGAGCAGTACTTC

size: .
V: TRBV9
D: TRBD2
J: TRBJ2-2
length: 14
CDR3: CASSVSGRDGELFF
DNA: TGTGCCAGCAGCGTTAGCGGGAGGGACGGGGAGCTGTTTTTT

size: few
V: TRBV6-6
D: .
J: TRBJ2-7
length: 11
CDR3: CASSYYREWYF
DNA: TGTGCCAGCAGTTACTATCGGGAGTGGTACTTC

size: .
V: TRBV6-5
D: TRBD1
J: TRBJ2-7
length: 14
CDR3: CASSYSGQGYEQYF
DNA: TGTGCCAGCAGTTACTCGGGACAGGGGTACGAGCAGTACTTC

size: .
V: TRBV7-9
D: TRBD2
J: TRBJ2-3
length: 15
CDR3: CASSQLAGGTDTQYF
DNA: TGTGCCAGCAGCCAACTAGCGGGAGGCACAGATACGCAGTATTTT

size: .
V: TRBV19
D: .
J: TRBJ2-7
length: 14
CDR3: CASSPSRSGDEQYF
DNA: TGTGCCAGTAGTCCTAGCAGGTCGGGCGACGAGCAGTACTTC

size: few
V: TRBV28
D: TRBD2
J: TRBJ2-7
length: 15
CDR3: CASRFTSGRVNEQYF
DNA: TGTGCCAGCAGATTTACTAGCGGGAGAGTAAACGAGCAGTACTTC

size: .
V: TRBV7-9
D: .
J: TRBJ2-5
length: 13
CDR3: CASSFGVQETQYF
DNA: TGTGCCAGCAGTTTCGGGGTCCAAGAGACCCAGTACTTC

size: once
V: TRBV9
D: TRBD2
J: TRBJ2-7
length: 16
CDR3: CASSSHPSGMKDEQYF
DNA: TGTGCCAGCAGTTCACATCCTAGCGGGATGAAGGACGAGCAGTACTTC

size: .
V: TRBV19
D: .
J: TRBJ2-6
length: 15
CDR3: CASSIYHSGANVLTF
DNA: TGTGCCAGTAGTATCTATCACTCTGGGGCCAACGTCCTGACTTTC

size: .
V: TRBV7-2
D: .
J: TRBJ2-5
length: 18
CDR3: CASSLAHEAVRGRETQYF
DNA: TGTGCCAGCAGCTTAGCACACGAAGCGGTCAGGGGGAGGGAGACCCAGTACTTC

size: .
V: TRBV7-9
D: .
J: TRBJ1-6
length: 16
CDR3: CASSLVGADRNSPLHF
DNA: TGTGCCAGCAGCTTAGTAGGGGCGGACAGAAATTCACCCCTCCACTTT

size: .
V: TRBV6-6
D: TRBD2
J: TRBJ2-3
length: 16
CDR3: CASSSLAGGTTDTQYF
DNA: TGTGCCAGCAGTTCTTTAGCGGGAGGGACCACAGATACGCAGTATTTT

size: .
V: TRBV7-9
D: .
J: TRBJ2-7
length: 14
CDR3: CASSSSGGTYEQYF
DNA: TGTGCCAGCAGCTCATCAGGGGGGACCTACGAGCAGTACTTC

size: .
V: TRBV4-3
D: .
J: TRBJ2-1
length: 15
CDR3: CASSLDSGNYNEQFF
DNA: TGCGCCAGCAGCCTAGATAGCGGTAACTACAATGAGCAGTTCTTC

size: .
V: TRBV2
D: .
J: TRBJ1-5
length: 16
CDR3: CASSSGAGYSNQPQHF
DNA: TGTGCCAGCAGTAGTGGGGCCGGTTATAGCAATCAGCCCCAGCATTTT

size: .
V: TRBV11-2
D: TRBD1
J: TRBJ1-6
length: 16
CDR3: CASSSLGGTGNSPLHF
DNA: TGTGCCAGCAGCTCGTTGGGGGGGACAGGAAATTCACCCCTCCACTTT

size: medium-sized
V: TRBV7-9
D: TRBD1
J: TRBJ1-5
length: 17
CDR3: CASTQTGGGVSNQPQHF
DNA: TGTGCCAGCACCCAGACAGGGGGCGGCGTGAGCAATCAGCCCCAGCATTTT

size: .
V: TRBV2
D: .
J: TRBJ2-6
length: 15
CDR3: CASSPLASGANVLTF
DNA: TGTGCCAGCAGCCCTCTAGCGTCTGGGGCCAACGTCCTGACTTTC

size: .
V: TRBV9
D: .
J: TRBJ1-2
length: 15
CDR3: CASSAGRTERYGYTF
DNA: TGTGCCAGCAGCGCAGGACGGACAGAGCGCTATGGCTACACCTTC

size: .
V: TRBV7-6
D: TRBD1
J: TRBJ2-3
length: 17
CDR3: CASSLSGTGVGTDTQYF
DNA: TGTGCCAGCAGCTTATCCGGGACAGGGGTTGGCACAGATACGCAGTATTTT

size: .
V: TRBV6-5
D: .
J: TRBJ1-1
length: 13
CDR3: CASTDFGNTEAFF
DNA: TGTGCCAGCACCGATTTCGGGAACACTGAAGCTTTCTTT

size: .
V: TRBV5-5
D: TRBD1
J: TRBJ2-7
length: 15
CDR3: CASSLGQDQTYEQYF
DNA: TGCGCCAGCAGCCTCGGACAGGACCAGACGTACGAGCAGTACTTC

size: .
V: TRBV4-3
D: .
J: TRBJ2-1
length: 16
CDR3: CASSQDYGSTYNEQFF
DNA: TGCGCCAGCAGCCAAGATTACGGGAGTACCTACAATGAGCAGTTCTTC

size: .
V: TRBV4-3
D: .
J: TRBJ2-7
length: 14
CDR3: CASSQEGQGWEQYF
DNA: TGCGCCAGCAGCCAAGAAGGGCAGGGCTGGGAGCAGTACTTC

size: few
V: TRBV4-3
D: .
J: TRBJ1-5
length: 13
CDR3: CASSQEESQPQHF
DNA: TGCGCCAGCAGCCAAGAGGAGAGTCAGCCCCAGCATTTT

size: .
V: TRBV19
D: .
J: TRBJ2-1
length: 14
CDR3: CASSWDLRVGEQFF
DNA: TGTGCCAGTAGCTGGGACTTACGGGTGGGAGAGCAGTTCTTC